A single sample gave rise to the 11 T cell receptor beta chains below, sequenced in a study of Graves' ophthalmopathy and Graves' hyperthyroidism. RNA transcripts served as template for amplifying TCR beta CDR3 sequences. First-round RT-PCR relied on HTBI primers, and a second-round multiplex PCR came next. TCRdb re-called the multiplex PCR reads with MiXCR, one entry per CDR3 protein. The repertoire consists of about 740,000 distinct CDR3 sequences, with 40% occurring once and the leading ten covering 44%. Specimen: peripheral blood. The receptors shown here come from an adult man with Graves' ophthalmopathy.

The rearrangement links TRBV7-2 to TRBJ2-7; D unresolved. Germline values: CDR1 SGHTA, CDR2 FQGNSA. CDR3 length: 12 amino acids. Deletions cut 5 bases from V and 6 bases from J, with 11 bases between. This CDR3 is CASSQSAGEQYF. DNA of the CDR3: TGTGCCAGCAGCCAATCGGCTGGCGAGCAGTACTTC.

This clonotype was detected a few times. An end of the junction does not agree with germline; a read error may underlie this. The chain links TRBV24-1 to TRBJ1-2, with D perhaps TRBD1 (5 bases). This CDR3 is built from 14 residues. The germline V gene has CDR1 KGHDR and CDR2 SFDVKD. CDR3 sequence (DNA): TGTGCCAGCAGTTTACAGGCAGACGACTATGGCTACACCTTC. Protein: CASSLQADDYGYTF.

The CDR3 bases are TGTGCCAGCAGCCAAGGCGCGGGAACGAGATATTTT. Translating it yields CASSQGAGTRYF. The genes are TRBV3-1 and TRBJ1-3; no firm D call. V gave up 1 base and J gave up 15 bases, with 13 bases separating them. Germline CDR1 and CDR2: LGHDT and YNNKEL (reference sequence). CDR3 length: 12 amino acids. Based on the CDR3 plus reference TRBV3-1 and TRBJ1-3, the full variable domain is DTAVSQTPKYLVTQMGNDKSIKCEQNLGHDTMYWYKQDSKKFLKIMFSYNNKELIINETVPNRFSPKSPDKAHLNLHINSLELGDSAVYFCASSQGAGTRYFGEGSWLTVV.

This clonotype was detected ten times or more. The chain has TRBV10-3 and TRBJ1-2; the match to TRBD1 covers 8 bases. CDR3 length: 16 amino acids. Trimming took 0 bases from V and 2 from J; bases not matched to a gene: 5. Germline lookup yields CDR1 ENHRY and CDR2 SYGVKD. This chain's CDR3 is CAISESLGQANYGYTF. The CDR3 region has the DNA TGTGCCATCAGTGAGTCTTTGGGACAGGCCAACTATGGCTACACCTTC.

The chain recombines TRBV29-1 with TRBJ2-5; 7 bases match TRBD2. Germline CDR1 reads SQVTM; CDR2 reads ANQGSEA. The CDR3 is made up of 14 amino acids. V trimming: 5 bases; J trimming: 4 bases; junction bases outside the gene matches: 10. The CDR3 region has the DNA TGCAGCGTTAACAGCGGGATGGGGGGAGAGACCCAGTACTTC. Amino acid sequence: CSVNSGMGGETQYF. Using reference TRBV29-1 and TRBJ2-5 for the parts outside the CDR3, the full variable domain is SAVISQKPSRDICQRGTSLTIQCQVDSQVTMMFWYRQQPGQSLTLIATANQGSEATYESGFVIDKFPISRPNLTFSTLTVSNMSPEDSSIYLCSVNSGMGGETQYFGPGTRLLVL.

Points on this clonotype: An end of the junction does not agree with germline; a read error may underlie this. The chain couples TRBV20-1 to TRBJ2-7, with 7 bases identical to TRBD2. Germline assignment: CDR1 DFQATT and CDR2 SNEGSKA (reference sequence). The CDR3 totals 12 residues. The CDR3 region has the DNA TGCAGTGCTAGGGGCGGGAGTTACGGGCAGTACTTC. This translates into CSARGGSYGQYF.

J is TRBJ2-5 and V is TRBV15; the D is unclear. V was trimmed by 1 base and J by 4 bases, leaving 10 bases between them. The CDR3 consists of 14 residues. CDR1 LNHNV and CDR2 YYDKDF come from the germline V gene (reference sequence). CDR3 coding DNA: TGTGCCACCAGCAGAGGAAGGCGGACAGAGACCCAGTACTTC. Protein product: CATSRGRRTETQYF.

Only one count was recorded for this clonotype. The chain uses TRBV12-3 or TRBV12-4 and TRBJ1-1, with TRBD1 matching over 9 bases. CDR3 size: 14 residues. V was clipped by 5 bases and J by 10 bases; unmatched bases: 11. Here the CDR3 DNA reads TGTGCCAGCAGTCGAGGACAGGGGAGGGCCCGAGCTTTCTTT. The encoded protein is CASSRGQGRARAFF.

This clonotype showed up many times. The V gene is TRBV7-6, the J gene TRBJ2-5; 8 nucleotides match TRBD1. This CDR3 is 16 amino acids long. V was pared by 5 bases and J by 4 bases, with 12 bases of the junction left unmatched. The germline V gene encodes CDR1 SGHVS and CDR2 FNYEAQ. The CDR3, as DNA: TGTGCCAGCAGCCCCTACCGGACAGGGCGGGGAGAGACCCAGTACTTC. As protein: CASSPYRTGRGETQYF.

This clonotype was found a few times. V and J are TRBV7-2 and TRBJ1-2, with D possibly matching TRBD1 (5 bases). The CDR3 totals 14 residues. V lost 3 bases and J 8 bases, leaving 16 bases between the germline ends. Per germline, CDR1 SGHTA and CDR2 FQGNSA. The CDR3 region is CASSLGQDFLGYTF. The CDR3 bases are TGTGCCAGCAGCTTGGGGCAGGACTTTTTGGGCTACACCTTC.

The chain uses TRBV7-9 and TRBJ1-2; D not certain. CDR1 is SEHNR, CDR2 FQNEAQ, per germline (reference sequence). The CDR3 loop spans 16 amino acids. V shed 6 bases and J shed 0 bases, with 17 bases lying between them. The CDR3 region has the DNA TGTGCCAGCAGTCCGCTACCAGCGAAAGCTAACTATGGCTACACCTTC. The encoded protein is CASSPLPAKANYGYTF.